The 11 T cell receptor beta chains reported below all come from one sample, sequenced in a study of shared clonotypes between healthy human individuals. Data came from immunoSEQ multiplex PCR; TCRdb stores just in-frame clones and leaves some out. The sample contains over a million clones, around 98.5% of which appear only once. Sequenced material: naive CD4+ T cells sorted from blood. Subset denoted: CD45RA+ positively selected. The receptors originated from a man aged 25 to 40 in good health.

The chain has TRBV11-2 and TRBJ2-1; D is possibly TRBD1 (6 bases). The CDR3 extends over 15 amino acids. CDR1 and CDR2 from the germline V gene are SGHAT and FQNNGV. Trimming cost V 5 bases and J 5 bases, with 16 bases left between them. The CDR3 spells CASSVEGGNNNEQFF. The CDR3 coding sequence is TGTGCCAGCAGCGTCGAAGGGGGAAATAACAATGAGCAGTTCTTC.

The J gene is TRBJ2-2, the V gene TRBV11-2; 7 bases are a match to TRBD1. The V and J ends lost 6 bases and 6 bases, in that order; junction bases with no gene match: 16. This CDR3 has 17 residues. Germline CDR1 and CDR2: SGHAT and FQNNGV. CDR3 amino acids: CASRRPGQTVFAGELFF. The CDR3 DNA follows: TGTGCCAGCAGGCGACCGGGACAGACGGTTTTCGCCGGGGAGCTGTTTTTT.

The V gene is TRBV29-1, the J gene TRBJ1-2; TRBD1 might be the D (5 bases). Germline-derived CDR1 and CDR2 are SQVTM and ANQGSEA. The V end lost 7 bases, the J end lost 6 bases, and 12 bases lay between the germline ends. The length of the CDR3 is 11 residues. The CDR3 sequence is CSGGDYNGYTF. Written as DNA, the CDR3 is TGCAGCGGAGGGGATTATAATGGCTACACCTTC.

This chain uses TRBV29-1 with TRBJ2-2; 8 nucleotides agree with TRBD2. Germline V CDR1 and CDR2: SQVTM, ANQGSEA. V trimming: 7 bases; J trimming: 4 bases; junction bases outside the gene matches: 5. This CDR3 is 13 amino acids long. In DNA, the CDR3 is TGCAGCGGGGGACTAGTTGGCACCGGGGAGCTGTTTTTT. Its protein product is CSGGLVGTGELFF.

The chain recombines TRBV2 with TRBJ2-1; TRBD2 is a possible D gene (6 bases). The CDR3 has 12 amino acids. Germline CDR1 reads SNHLY; CDR2 reads FYNNEI. V shed 4 bases and J shed 15 bases, with 16 bases lying between them. CDR3 residues: CASSASGESPFF. The CDR3 DNA reads TGTGCCAGCAGTGCATCGGGGGAGAGCCCGTTCTTC.

Concerning this clone itself: One junction end disagrees with the germline gene, perhaps due to a read error. V gene TRBV18 combines with J gene TRBJ2-7; 9 bases align to TRBD2. The CDR3 spans 16 residues. From germline, CDR1 is KGHSH and CDR2 LQKENI. In DNA, the CDR3 is TGTGCCAACTCACCCCTCCCCCCAGCGGGAGGCGGCGAGCAGTACTTC. This encodes CANSPLPPAGGGEQYF.

This chain uses TRBV27 with TRBJ2-2; possible D gene TRBD1, 5 bases. This CDR3 spans 18 amino acids. Germline-derived CDR1 and CDR2 are MNHEY and SMNVEV (reference sequence). The ends were cut back, 5 bases at V and 5 bases at J, with 24 bases in the middle. CDR3 sequence (DNA): TGTGCCAGCAGTCCTTTATCCAGGGTGTTCAACCAAACCGGGGAGCTGTTTTTT. It yields the protein CASSPLSRVFNQTGELFF.

The genes are TRBV5-1 and TRBJ2-1; possibly TRBD1 for D (5 bases). V was trimmed by 0 bases and J by 0 bases, leaving 19 bases between them. Germline V lookup: CDR1 SGHRS, CDR2 YFSETQ. This CDR3 comprises 19 residues. CDR3 DNA sequence: TGCGCCAGCAGCTTGGATCCTCGGGCAGGGCCGAGCTCCTACAATGAGCAGTTCTTC. Its translation: CASSLDPRAGPSSYNEQFF.

The V call is TRBV28, the J call TRBJ1-2; 7 bases fit TRBD1. The CDR3 sequence is 16 residues long. Germline lookup yields CDR1 MDHEN and CDR2 SYDVKM. The V gene end was trimmed by 6 bases and the J gene end by 2 bases; junction bases not matched to a gene: 12. CDR3 amino acids: CASSQTLDRENYGYTF. CDR3 coding DNA: TGTGCCAGCAGCCAGACACTCGACAGGGAGAACTATGGCTACACCTTC.

A single count supports this clone. The CDR3 loop is CASTDGRGTYEQYF. The CDR3, as DNA: TGTGCCAGCACCGATGGGCGGGGTACCTACGAGCAGTACTTC. The chain employs TRBV28 and TRBJ2-7; possibly TRBD2 for D (6 bases). The length of the CDR3 is 14 residues. Trimming cost V 7 bases and J 2 bases, with 15 bases left between them. Germline CDR1 and CDR2: MDHEN and SYDVKM.

This clone has only one observation. This chain joins TRBV6-5 and TRBJ2-7; TRBD2 matches 7 bases. After removal of 8 bases from V and 6 bases from J, the junction contained 7 bases not matched to a gene. Per germline, CDR1 MNHEY and CDR2 SVGAGI. CDR3 length: 12 residues. As DNA, the CDR3 is TGTGCCAGCGGGAGCGGGACCTTCGAGCAGTACTTC. Residues: CASGSGTFEQYF.